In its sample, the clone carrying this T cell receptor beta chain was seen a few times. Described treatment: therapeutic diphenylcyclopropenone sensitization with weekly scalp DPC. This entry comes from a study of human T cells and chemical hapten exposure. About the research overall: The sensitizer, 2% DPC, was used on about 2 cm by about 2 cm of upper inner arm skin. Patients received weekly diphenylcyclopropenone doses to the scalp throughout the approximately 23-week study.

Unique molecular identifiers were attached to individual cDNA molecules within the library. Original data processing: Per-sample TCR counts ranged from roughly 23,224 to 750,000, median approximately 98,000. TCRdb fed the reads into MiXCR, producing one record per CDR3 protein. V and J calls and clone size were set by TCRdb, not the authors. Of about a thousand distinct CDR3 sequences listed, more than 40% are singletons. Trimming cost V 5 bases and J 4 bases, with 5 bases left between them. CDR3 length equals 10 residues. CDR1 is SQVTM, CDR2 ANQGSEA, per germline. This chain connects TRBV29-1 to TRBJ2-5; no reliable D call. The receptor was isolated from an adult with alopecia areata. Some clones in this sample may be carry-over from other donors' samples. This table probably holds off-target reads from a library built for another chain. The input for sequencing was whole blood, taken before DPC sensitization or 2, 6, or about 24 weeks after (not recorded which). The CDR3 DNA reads TGCAGCGTTTCGGGAGAGACCCAGTACTTC. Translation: CSVSGETQYF.